Presented here are 4 T cell receptor beta chains from one specimen sequenced in a study of CD8+CD57+ T cells in acquired aplastic anemia. Genomic DNA was employed as the template in profiling TCR beta VDJ and CDR3. MiXCR, run by TCRdb on the reads, gives a single entry per CDR3 protein. The table records 450,000 to 600,000 distinct CDR3 sequences, over 25% of them present only once. By flow cytometry, patients selected for sequencing had shown an expansion of CD8+CD57+ cells. What was sequenced was sorted CD4+, CD8+, or CD8+CD57+ T cells (not recorded which) from PBMCs. The source is a human donor with aplastic anemia.

V and J are TRBV18 and TRBJ1-1, with TRBD1 matching over 9 bases. Germline CDR1 reads KGHSH; CDR2 reads LQKENI. The CDR3 consists of 14 residues. V trimming: 8 bases; J trimming: 5 bases; junction bases outside the gene matches: 9. The CDR3 is CASQTGGAGTEAFF. CDR3 in DNA: TGTGCCAGCCAAACAGGGGGCGCGGGGACTGAAGCTTTCTTT.

The chain is built from TRBV5-1 and TRBJ1-6; 7 nucleotides align to TRBD1. Germline CDR1 and CDR2: SGHRS and YFSETQ. This CDR3 comprises 15 residues. J lost 10 bases, V lost 4 bases, and 11 bases had no gene match. DNA of the CDR3: TGCGCCAGCAGCATGAAAGGCCAGGGGGGATCACCCCTCCACTTT. Translation gives CASSMKGQGGSPLHF.

The chain joins TRBV4-2 to TRBJ2-4, with D hard to call. Germline CDR1 is LGHNA and CDR2 is YNFKEQ. The CDR3 runs 14 residues. Trimming removed 8 bases from V and 8 bases from J, with 19 bases in between. CDR3 sequence (DNA): TGTGCCAGCTCTCCGGGCCCCGACATTCACATTCAGTACTTC. Its translation: CASSPGPDIHIQYF.

About this clonotype: A clone one base away is much larger, so this may be a read error. V and J are TRBV2 and TRBJ1-2; D perhaps matches TRBD1 (5 bases). This CDR3 has 15 residues. The germline V and J ends were trimmed by 5 bases and 2 bases, with 15 bases remaining between them. The germline gives CDR1 SNHLY, CDR2 FYNNEI. The CDR3 reads CASSISGTSNYGYTF. CDR3 bases: TGTGCCAGCAGTATCTCCGGGACGTCCAACTATGGCTACACCTTC.